This T cell receptor beta chain was recorded in a study of blood T cell repertoires in COVID-19. Turning to the study itself: In each case, the material was cDNA or gDNA derived from T cells, B-cell-depleted T cells, or PBMCs.

This clone was found a few times. Original processing methods: Amplification of reference gene primers provided the estimated nucleated cell counts. The data were produced by immunoSEQ multiplex PCR, yet TCRdb's version contains in-frame clones alone and is incomplete. For V, J and clone size, that table is used; D and trimming come from the DNA. In the table there are hundreds of thousands of clones, more than 75% of which are singletons. The CDR3 length is 12 residues. Germline V gene sequence: CDR1 SEHNR, CDR2 FQNEAQ (reference sequence). V was shortened by 2 bases and J by 12 bases, with 10 bases between the two germline ends.

The clonotype originates from a woman between 50 and 59 years old who had recovered from COVID-19. The rearrangement joins TRBV7-9 to TRBJ1-4; D is possibly TRBD1 (5 bases). The sample was peripheral blood. The CDR3 bases are TGTGCCAGCAGCTTACAGGAGGGACAACTGTTTTTT. Its translation: CASSLQEGQLFF. Full variable domain (rest looked up from reference TRBV7-9 and TRBJ1-4): DTGVSQNPRHKITKRGQNVTFRCDPISEHNRLYWYRQTLGQGPEFLTYFQNEAQLEKSRLLSDRFSAERPKGSFSTLEIQRTEQGDSAMYLCASSLQEGQLFFGSGTQLSVL.